This T cell receptor beta chain originates from a study of blood T cell repertoires in COVID-19. The overall study: Sources were T cells, B-cell-depleted T cells, or PBMCs; the material itself was cDNA or gDNA.

The V segment lost 1 base and the J segment 5 bases; nucleotides outside the gene matches: 7. This CDR3 is 15 amino acids long. Germline CDR1 reads SEHNR; CDR2 reads FQNEAQ (reference sequence). Sequenced by immunoSEQ multiplex PCR; TCRdb stores in-frame clones only, minus some. The profile shows a few hundred thousand clones, 87% of them singletons. The sequenced material came from peripheral blood. This chain connects TRBV7-9 to TRBJ2-7; 8 bases fit TRBD1. The sequence derives from a woman in her forties or fifties who had recovered from COVID-19. The CDR3: CASSLGGDRWNEQYF. The CDR3 bases are TGTGCCAGCAGCTTAGGGGGGGACAGGTGGAACGAGCAGTACTTC.